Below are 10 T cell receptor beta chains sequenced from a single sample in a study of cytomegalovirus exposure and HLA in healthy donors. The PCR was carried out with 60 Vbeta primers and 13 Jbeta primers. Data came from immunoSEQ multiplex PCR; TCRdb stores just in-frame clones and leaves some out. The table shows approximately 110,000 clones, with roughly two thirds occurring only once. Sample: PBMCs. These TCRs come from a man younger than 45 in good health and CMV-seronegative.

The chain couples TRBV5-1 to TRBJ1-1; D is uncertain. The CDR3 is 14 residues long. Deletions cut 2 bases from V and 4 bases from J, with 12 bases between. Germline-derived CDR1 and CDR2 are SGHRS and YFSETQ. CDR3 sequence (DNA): TGCGCCAGCAGCTTAGGTGGACTGATCACTGAAGCTTTCTTT. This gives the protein CASSLGGLITEAFF.

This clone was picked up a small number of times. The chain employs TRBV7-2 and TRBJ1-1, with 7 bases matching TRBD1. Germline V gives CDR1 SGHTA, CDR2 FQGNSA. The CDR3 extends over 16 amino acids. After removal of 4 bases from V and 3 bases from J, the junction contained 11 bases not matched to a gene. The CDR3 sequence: CASSSDRRASDTEAFF. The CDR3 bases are TGTGCCAGCAGCTCGGACAGGAGGGCGAGCGACACTGAAGCTTTCTTT.

The CDR3, as DNA: TGTGCCACCAGCAGAGGTGGGACAGGGGGCAACTATGGCTACACCTTC. This translates into CATSRGGTGGNYGYTF. V gene TRBV15 combines with J gene TRBJ1-2, with 12 bases fitting TRBD1. Trimming at V came to 1 base and at J to 2 bases, leaving 2 bases not matched to a gene. CDR1 LNHNV and CDR2 YYDKDF come from the germline V gene (reference sequence). This CDR3 is built from 16 residues.

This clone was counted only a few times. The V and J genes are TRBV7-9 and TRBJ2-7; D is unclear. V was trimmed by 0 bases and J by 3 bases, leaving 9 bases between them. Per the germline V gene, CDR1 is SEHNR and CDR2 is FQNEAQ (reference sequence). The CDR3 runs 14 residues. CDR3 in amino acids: CASSLAVASYEQYF. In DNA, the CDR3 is TGTGCCAGCAGCTTAGCAGTAGCCAGCTACGAGCAGTACTTC.

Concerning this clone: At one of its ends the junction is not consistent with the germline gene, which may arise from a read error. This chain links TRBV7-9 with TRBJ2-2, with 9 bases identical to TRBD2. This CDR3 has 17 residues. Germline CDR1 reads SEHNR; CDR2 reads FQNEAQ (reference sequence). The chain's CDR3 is CSSSLAGRLAGTGELFF. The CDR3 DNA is TGTTCCAGCAGCTTAGCCGGACGGCTAGCGGGAACCGGGGAGCTGTTTTTT.

The CDR3 region is CASRDRVQETQYF. CDR3 sequence (DNA): TGTGCCAGTCGGGACAGGGTTCAAGAGACCCAGTACTTC. This rearrangement joins TRBV6-6 to TRBJ2-5; 9 bases fit TRBD1. Germline CDR1 and CDR2: MNHNY and SVGAGI (reference sequence). The ends lost 9 bases at V and 2 bases at J; junction bases unmatched: 4. CDR3 length: 13 residues.

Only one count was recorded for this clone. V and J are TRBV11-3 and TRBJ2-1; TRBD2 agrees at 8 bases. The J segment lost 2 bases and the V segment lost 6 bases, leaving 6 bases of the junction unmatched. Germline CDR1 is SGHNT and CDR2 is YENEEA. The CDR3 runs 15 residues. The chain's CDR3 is CASRHSGIPYNEQFF. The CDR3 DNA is TGTGCCAGCAGGCATAGCGGGATCCCCTACAATGAGCAGTTCTTC.

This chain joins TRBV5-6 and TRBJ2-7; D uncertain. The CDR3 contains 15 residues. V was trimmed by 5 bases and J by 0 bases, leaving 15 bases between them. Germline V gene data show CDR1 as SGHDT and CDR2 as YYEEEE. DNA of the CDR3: TGTGCCAGCAGTTCGCAACCCCTGAGCTCCTACGAGCAGTACTTC. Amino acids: CASSSQPLSSYEQYF.

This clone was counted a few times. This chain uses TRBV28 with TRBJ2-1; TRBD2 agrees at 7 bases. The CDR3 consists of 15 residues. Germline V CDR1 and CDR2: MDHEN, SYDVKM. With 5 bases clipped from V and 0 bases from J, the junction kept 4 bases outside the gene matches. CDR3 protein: CASSGSGFSYNEQFF. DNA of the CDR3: TGTGCCAGCAGTGGTAGCGGGTTCTCCTACAATGAGCAGTTCTTC.

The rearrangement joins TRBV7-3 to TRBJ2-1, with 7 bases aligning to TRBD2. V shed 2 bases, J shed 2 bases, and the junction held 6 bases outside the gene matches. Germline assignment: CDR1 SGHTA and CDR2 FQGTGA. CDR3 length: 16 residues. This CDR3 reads CASSLFGREPYNEQFF. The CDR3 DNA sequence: TGTGCCAGCAGCTTATTTGGGCGGGAGCCCTACAATGAGCAGTTCTTC.